This T cell receptor beta chain appears in the sequencing data of a study of shared clonotypes between healthy human individuals. About the research overall: Every donor yielded three CD4 naive, three CD4 memory, two CD8 naive and one CD8 memory plate.

Investigators divided CD4+ cells into CD45RA+ naive and CD45RA-negative memory subsets. Study results and limitations: Naive CD4 clonotype sharing across a few donors was about 5%.

Concerning this clone itself: What it recognizes is unknown.

Genomic DNA belonging to each subset was distributed in equal measure over several immunoSEQ plates. The protocol was immunoSEQ multiplex PCR, while the TCRdb copy is restricted to in-frame clones and leaves out a portion. The table lists 170,000 or so clones, over 50% of them singletons. The V gene lost 3 bases and the J gene lost 6 bases, with 15 bases spanning the gap. Germline V gives CDR1 SGDLS, CDR2 YYNGEE. The CDR3 sequence is 15 residues long. The chain carries TRBV9 and TRBJ2-2; D call uncertain. The sequenced sample was memory CD4+ T cells sorted from blood. Subset specified: CD45RA-negative fraction. The receptor comes from a man aged 25 to 40 in good health. The CDR3 reads CASSATRPGPGELFF. The CDR3 coding sequence is TGTGCCAGCAGCGCAACCAGACCGGGTCCCGGGGAGCTGTTTTTT.